The 5 T cell receptor beta chains listed next were all sequenced from one sample in a study of blood T cell repertoires in COVID-19 (dated by TCRdb to about 2020). The library relied on the immunoSEQ multiplex PCR assay. TCRdb's version of the immuneACCESS table is confined to in-frame rearrangements and falls short of the full clone set. An unresolved V gene accounts for under half of the shortfall where checked; the remainder is of unknown origin. Present in this sample are 200,000 to 250,000 clones, 88% of which were seen just once. The ten largest clones represent about 1.3% of the sample. Sequenced sample: peripheral blood. These receptors were collected from a man older than 75 with acute or convalescent COVID-19.

In its sample, this clone was seen a few times. Here the CDR3 DNA reads TGCGCCAGCAGCTTGGCGGGGTCGGGCTACGAGCAGTACTTC. It codes for CASSLAGSGYEQYF. The chain is built from TRBV5-1 and TRBJ2-7; D is perhaps TRBD2 (5 bases). V lost 0 bases to trimming and J lost 3 bases, with 10 bases between them. Germline-derived CDR1 and CDR2 are SGHRS and YFSETQ. This CDR3 spans 14 amino acids.

Here the CDR3 reads CASSPGQGVTDTQYF. The DNA of the CDR3 is TGTGCCAGCTCACCAGGGCAGGGGGTCACAGATACGCAGTATTTT. V and J are TRBV18 and TRBJ2-3, with TRBD1 identical over 7 bases. The V gene end was trimmed by 2 bases and the J gene end by 2 bases; junction bases not matched to a gene: 4. The CDR3 loop spans 15 amino acids. Germline-derived CDR1 and CDR2 are KGHSH and LQKENI.

This chain uses TRBV3-1 (or the pseudogene TRBV3-2) with TRBJ2-7; the match to TRBD2 covers 14 bases. Germline V lookup: CDR1 LGHDT, CDR2 YNNKEL (reference sequence). J gave up 4 bases and V 0 bases, and 5 bases lay outside the gene matches. The CDR3 runs to 17 residues. The CDR3 nucleotides read TGTGCCAGCAGCCAAGAAACGCGGACTAGCGGGAGGTACGAGCAGTACTTC. Its translation: CASSQETRTSGRYEQYF.

This rearrangement joins TRBV11-3 to TRBJ2-7; 13 bases are a match to TRBD2. The V and J ends lost 4 bases and 2 bases, in that order; junction bases with no gene match: 2. This CDR3 is built from 15 residues. Germline V gene data show CDR1 as SGHNT and CDR2 as YENEEA. The CDR3 here is CASSSGTSGAYEQYF. The CDR3, as DNA: TGTGCCAGCAGCTCCGGGACTAGCGGGGCCTACGAGCAGTACTTC.

This rearrangement joins TRBV6-5 to TRBJ2-7, with D possibly being TRBD2 (6 bases). The V gene's germline CDR1 is MNHEY and CDR2 SVGAGI. Trimming took 6 bases from V and 2 from J, leaving 17 bases between them. The CDR3 is 15 residues long. CDR3 DNA sequence: TGTGCCAGCAGGCTCCGGGACTCTTCCGCCTACGAGCAGTACTTC. This gives the protein CASRLRDSSAYEQYF.